Shown below are 9 T cell receptor beta chains from a single sample sequenced in a study of T cells in Graves' hyperthyroidism and ophthalmopathy. RNA transcripts served as the template for amplifying TCR beta CDR3 regions. The HTBI primer set served for first-round RT-PCR of the TCR CDR3. Each CDR3 protein gets one entry after TCRdb re-called the multiplex PCR reads with MiXCR. This table has 620,000 or so distinct CDR3 sequences, around 13% appearing once. Material: blood. The receptors shown here come from a woman in her forties or fifties with Graves' ophthalmopathy.

CDR3 coding DNA: TGTGCCAGCAGCCAGGAAAGCGGAGGCCACTACAATGAGCAGTTCTTC. Amino acid sequence: CASSQESGGHYNEQFF. The chain recombines TRBV4-2 with TRBJ2-1; tentative D call: TRBD2 (5 bases). The ends were cut back, 3 bases at V and 3 bases at J, with 15 bases in the middle. Germline V gene sequence: CDR1 LGHNA, CDR2 YNFKEQ. This CDR3 is built from 16 residues.

The V call is TRBV7-9, the J call TRBJ2-2, with D uncertain. Germline CDR1 and CDR2: SEHNR and FQNEAQ (reference sequence). With 4 bases removed from V and 6 bases from J, the gap between germline ends came to 9 bases. CDR3 size: 13 residues. CDR3 sequence: CASSYQLSGELFF. In nucleotides, the CDR3 is TGTGCCAGCAGCTACCAGCTATCCGGGGAGCTGTTTTTT.

The chain is built from TRBV27 and TRBJ2-7; the match to TRBD2 covers 13 bases. The germline V gene encodes CDR1 MNHEY and CDR2 SMNVEV (reference sequence). Trimming cost V 8 bases and J 4 bases; bases outside gene matches: 2. The CDR3 covers 13 residues. Here the CDR3 DNA reads TGTGCCAGCGGGGGACTAGCGGGGTACGAGCAGTACTTC. Translating gives CASGGLAGYEQYF.

This clonotype appeared many times. The chain employs TRBV28 and TRBJ2-7; D ambiguous. This CDR3 has 11 residues. Germline V gene sequence: CDR1 MDHEN, CDR2 SYDVKM. V gave up 5 bases and J gave up 3 bases, with 5 bases separating them. CDR3 DNA: TGTGCCAGCAGTATCTTCTACGAGCAGTACTTC. It is translated as CASSIFYEQYF.

This clonotype was observed at least ten times. The chain links TRBV27 to TRBJ2-7, with D perhaps assigned TRBD1 or TRBD2 (6 bases each). CDR1 and CDR2 from the germline V gene are MNHEY and SMNVEV (reference sequence). Deletions cut 4 bases from V and 6 bases from J, with 16 bases between. CDR3 length: 14 residues. CDR3 in amino acids: CASSSGGLVREQYF. The CDR3 nucleotides read TGTGCCAGCAGTTCTGGGGGGCTAGTCCGCGAGCAGTACTTC.

The sample holds a few counts of this clonotype. This chain joins TRBV19 and TRBJ1-1; 7 bases are a match to TRBD1. Unmatched junction bases numbered 18, after V lost 8 bases and J lost 0 bases. In germline, CDR1 is LNHDA, CDR2 SQIVND (reference sequence). CDR3 size: 18 residues. The CDR3 spells CASLNGQEGRTMNTEAFF. In DNA, the CDR3 is TGTGCCAGTCTCAACGGACAGGAGGGGAGAACCATGAACACTGAAGCTTTCTTT.

This clonotype was seen once. The chain combines TRBV5-1 with TRBJ2-7; D unclear. The V and J ends lost 1 base and 6 bases respectively, with 11 bases between them. CDR3 length equals 13 residues. Germline V gene data show CDR1 as SGHRS and CDR2 as YFSETQ. The CDR3 nucleotides read TGCGCCAGCAGCTTGCCGTCGTTAGGCGAGCAGTACTTC. It yields the protein CASSLPSLGEQYF.

The chain carries TRBV7-6 and TRBJ2-1; TRBD2 aligns across 7 bases. This CDR3 is 17 amino acids long. Looked up from germline, CDR1 is SGHVS and CDR2 is FNYEAQ. The junction had 10 bases not matched to a gene; V was cut back by 1 base and J by 4 bases. DNA for the CDR3: TGTGCCAGCAGCTTAGACGTGGCCAGCGGGATTTACAATGAGCAGTTCTTC. Translating it yields CASSLDVASGIYNEQFF.

A word on this clonotype: An end of the junction does not agree with germline; a read error may underlie this. The chain uses TRBV28 and TRBJ1-5; D not certain. CDR1 and CDR2 (germline): MDHEN, SYDVKM. The CDR3 extends over 13 amino acids. CDR3 DNA: TGTGCCAGCAATTTATTGGGGTACCAGCCCCAGCATTTT. This translates into CASNLLGYQPQHF.